This TCR beta chain was identified during a study of preoperative IRX-2 immunotherapy in early breast cancer (dated by TCRdb to about 2019). The sample's treatment or condition, from its label and the paper: preoperative locoregional IRX-2 cytokine immunotherapy. The samples were obtained from a phase Ib study in which preoperative, locoregional IRX-2 cytokine immunotherapy intended to prime immune responses was tested. Donors were patients with early-stage breast cancer who received IRX-2 before surgery. The CDR3 measures 13 amino acids from cysteine to phenylalanine. Just the 39-base CDR3 DNA is kept, in frame starting at base 1. The junction shows trimming of 1 base on V and 6 bases on J, plus 9 bases between the germline ends. The CDR1 and CDR2 encoded by the germline V gene are ENHRY and SYGVKD. As concerns this clone: Its antigen is still unknown. Per-base quality was not reported, and no clone a single base away is much larger than it.

Receptor libraries were prepared by the immunoSEQ multiplex PCR assay. In TCRdb, the immuneACCESS table is reduced to in-frame sequences with V and J assigned. These tables do not hold every clone; where another copy was compared, an unresolved V gene accounts for under half, and the others remain unexplained. The sample table records fewer than 40,000 clones; roughly nine tenths of these occur just once. The ten biggest clones cover roughly 1.5% of the sample. The starting material was tumor tissue, obtained after IRX-2 immunotherapy. The clonotype originates from a human donor with breast cancer. Recombination linked TRBV10-3 to TRBJ1-1, with no confident D gene call. The CDR3 protein sequence reads: CAISEWQPPEAFF. The sequence in DNA is TGTGCCATCAGTGAGTGGCAGCCACCTGAAGCTTTCTTT.